The 18 T cell receptor beta chains listed next were all sequenced from one sample in a study of cytomegalovirus exposure and HLA in healthy donors. Assay: immunoSEQ multiplex PCR; the TCRdb copy retains only in-frame clones and omits some. The sample includes some 150,000 clones, 80% to 90% of them seen just once. Sequences were obtained from PBMCs. Receptor source: a man between 18 and 29 years old in good health and CMV-seropositive.

The chain is built from TRBV18 and TRBJ2-1; 7 bases are shared with TRBD1. Germline CDR1 reads KGHSH; CDR2 reads LQKENI. This CDR3 has 14 amino acids. Trimming cost V 1 base and J 9 bases; bases outside gene matches: 6. In DNA, the CDR3 is TGTGCCAGCTCACCACTCGACGCAGGGGGTGAGCAGTTCTTC. Protein sequence: CASSPLDAGGEQFF.

This sequence joins TRBV30 and TRBJ2-3, with TRBD1 matching over 7 bases. Germline CDR1 and CDR2: GTSNPN and SVGIG (reference sequence). The J segment lost 1 base and the V segment lost 3 bases, leaving 4 bases of the junction unmatched. The CDR3 spans 14 residues. CDR3 sequence (DNA): TGTGCCTGGAGCTTCACAGGGGGCACAGATACGCAGTATTTT. Translation: CAWSFTGGTDTQYF.

This chain connects TRBV12-1 to TRBJ1-4; no DNA check was done on the table's D call, TRBD1. TRBV12-1 is flagged as a pseudogene. The CDR3 totals 16 residues. The DNA of the CDR3 is TGTGCCAGCAGTCTAGGGGCTTCTAGACCGGAGGAAAAACTGTTTTTT. This translates into CASSLGASRPEEKLFF.

The chain is built from TRBV6-5 and TRBJ1-5; possibly TRBD1 for D (6 bases). The germline V gene has CDR1 MNHEY and CDR2 SVGAGI. Trimming removed 7 bases at V and 7 bases at J, with 17 bases between. The CDR3 covers 14 residues. The CDR3 bases are TGTGCCAGCACTGGGGGCGGGTCTGGACAGCCCCAGCATTTT. Translating it yields CASTGGGSGQPQHF.

The chain employs TRBV5-1 and TRBJ2-3; 9 bases align to TRBD2. V lost 2 bases to trimming and J lost 5 bases; unmatched junction nucleotides: 6. The CDR3 runs 15 residues. Per germline, CDR1 SGHRS and CDR2 YFSETQ. The CDR3 nucleotides are TGCGCCAGCAGCTTTCGGCGGGGGGGCCTAGATACGCAGTATTTT. Translation gives CASSFRRGGLDTQYF.

This clone was seen a handful of times. The rearrangement uses TRBV13 and TRBJ2-2; D is uncertain. Deletions cut 6 bases from V and 6 bases from J, with 11 bases between. The CDR3 covers 13 residues. The germline V gene encodes CDR1 PRHDT and CDR2 FYEKMQ (reference sequence). DNA for the CDR3: TGTGCCAGCAGTCTCGATCAGGCCGGGGAGCTGTTTTTT. Its protein is CASSLDQAGELFF.

The chain joins TRBV30 to TRBJ2-7, with TRBD1 as a possible D gene (5 bases). CDR1 and CDR2 (germline): GTSNPN, SVGIG (reference sequence). CDR3 size: 14 residues. The V end lost 4 bases, the J end lost 2 bases, and 15 bases lay between the germline ends. This CDR3 reads CAWTPRATAYEQYF. The CDR3 DNA sequence: TGTGCCTGGACTCCCAGGGCGACAGCCTACGAGCAGTACTTC.

The V gene is TRBV7-2, the J gene TRBJ1-1; D may be TRBD1 (6 bases). Germline values: CDR1 SGHTA, CDR2 FQGNSA. V was trimmed by 1 base and J by 7 bases, leaving 16 bases between them. This CDR3 comprises 15 residues. CDR3 protein: CASSLGGRGVGEAFF. The CDR3 bases are TGTGCCAGCAGCTTAGGCGGGAGGGGGGTTGGTGAAGCTTTCTTT. Together with reference TRBV7-2 and TRBJ1-1, the CDR3 gives the full variable domain: GAGVSQSPSNKVTEKGKDVELRCDPISGHTALYWYRQSLGQGLEFLIYFQGNSAPDKSGLPSDRFSAERTGGSVSTLTIQRTQQEDSAVYLCASSLGGRGVGEAFFGQGTRLTVV.

V is TRBV7-2 and J is TRBJ2-5; D perhaps matches TRBD1 (6 bases). The CDR3 totals 16 residues. Germline assignment: CDR1 SGHTA and CDR2 FQGNSA. V was pared by 2 bases and J by 3 bases, with 16 bases between. CDR3 bases: TGTGCCAGCAGCTTAATATTAGGTTCAGGGGAAGAGACCCAGTACTTC. This sequence encodes CASSLILGSGEETQYF.

The chain combines TRBV14 with TRBJ2-7, with 9 nucleotides matching TRBD1. V shed 0 bases and J 6 bases; nucleotides not matched to a gene: 9. The CDR3 runs to 16 residues. Germline V gene lookup returns CDR1 SGHDN and CDR2 FVKESK. The CDR3 coding sequence is TGTGCCAGCAGCCAAGAAGGCGGGACAGGGTCTCTCGAGCAGTACTTC. Protein: CASSQEGGTGSLEQYF.

The chain recombines TRBV6-5 with TRBJ1-4; D is unclear. The CDR3 is 15 residues long. With 0 bases removed from V and 8 bases from J, the gap between germline ends came to 13 bases. Germline assignment: CDR1 MNHEY and CDR2 SVGAGI. The CDR3 loop reads CASSYSRGNGEKLFF. The DNA of the CDR3 is TGTGCCAGCAGTTACTCACGCGGGAATGGGGAAAAACTGTTTTTT.

The J gene is TRBJ1-1, the V gene TRBV9; 8 nucleotides align to TRBD1. Germline V gene lookup returns CDR1 SGDLS and CDR2 YYNGEE. The CDR3 sequence is 13 residues long. J gave up 8 bases and V 0 bases, and 3 bases lay outside the gene matches. The CDR3 sequence: CASSVVTGGEAFF. DNA for the CDR3: TGTGCCAGCAGCGTAGTAACAGGGGGAGAAGCTTTCTTT.

The CDR3 region has the DNA TGCGCCAGCGGAGCCACTGAAGCTTTCTTT. Amino acids: CASGATEAFF. V and J are TRBV10-2 and TRBJ1-1, with D unresolved. This CDR3 contains 10 residues. With 8 bases removed from V and 4 bases from J, the gap between germline ends came to 5 bases. Looked up from germline, CDR1 is WSHSY and CDR2 is SAAADI.

The rearrangement uses TRBV30 and TRBJ1-5, with a possible D match to TRBD1 (6 bases). CDR3 size: 14 residues. Germline V gene sequence: CDR1 GTSNPN, CDR2 SVGIG (reference sequence). V was trimmed by 3 bases and J by 2 bases, leaving 11 bases between them. Written as DNA, the CDR3 is TGTGCCTGGAGAGGGGGGGCTGGCAATCAGCCCCAGCATTTT. Protein: CAWRGGAGNQPQHF.

The table lists this clone with a count of one. V is TRBV14 and J is TRBJ1-5; D perhaps matches TRBD1 (5 bases). V was trimmed by 4 bases and J by 7 bases, leaving 20 bases between them. CDR1 and CDR2 from the germline V gene are SGHDN and FVKESK. The CDR3 length is 16 residues. The CDR3 protein is CASSPRNRTGEQPQHF. The CDR3 DNA reads TGTGCCAGCAGCCCCAGAAATAGAACGGGGGAACAGCCCCAGCATTTT.

V and J are TRBV28 and TRBJ2-5; TRBD1 matches at 9 bases. V shed 3 bases, J shed 5 bases, and the junction held 4 bases outside the gene matches. The germline V gene encodes CDR1 MDHEN and CDR2 SYDVKM. This CDR3 is built from 14 residues. The CDR3 DNA sequence: TGTGCCAGCAGTTTGGGACAGGGAAGGGAGACCCAGTACTTC. Its translation is CASSLGQGRETQYF.

This clone has just one count. The chain is built from TRBV5-1 and TRBJ2-7; D remains ambiguous. Trimming stripped 0 bases from V and 0 bases from J, with 10 bases between. The CDR3 is 15 amino acids. Germline V gives CDR1 SGHRS, CDR2 YFSETQ. The CDR3 loop is CASSLASVSSYEQYF. Written as DNA, the CDR3 is TGCGCCAGCAGCTTGGCGAGTGTTTCCTCCTACGAGCAGTACTTC.

V is TRBV5-4 and J is TRBJ2-3; D remains ambiguous. Trimming removed 4 bases at V and 6 bases at J, with 12 bases between. The germline CDR1 and CDR2 sequences are SGHNT and YYREEE (reference sequence). This CDR3 contains 13 residues. As DNA, the CDR3 is TGTGCCAGCAGCCCTCCTAGGTCGGATACGCAGTATTTT. Amino acid sequence: CASSPPRSDTQYF.